This T cell receptor beta chain was obtained from a study of cytomegalovirus exposure and HLA in healthy donors. The trim removed 0 bases at V and 1 base at J, leaving 7 bases unmatched. This CDR3 has 17 residues. CDR1 and CDR2 (germline): LGHNT, FRNRAP. The PCR employed 60 Vbeta primers together with 13 Jbeta primers. Here immunoSEQ multiplex PCR was the method, and the copy in TCRdb shows in-frame clones only, minus some. The sample yields 90,000 to 150,000 clones, under 90% seen once. The sequencing input was PBMCs. This chain links TRBV12-5 with TRBJ2-5; 8 nucleotides match TRBD2. The clonotype was recovered from a woman aged 40 to 49 in good health and CMV-seronegative. The CDR3 protein is CASGLVRGSGIQETQYF. The CDR3 region has the DNA TGTGCTAGTGGTTTGGTACGTGGTAGCGGGATCCAAGAGACCCAGTACTTC.